The sequence of this T cell receptor beta chain was determined in a study of molecular identifiers for immune sequencing clone quantification. General study results and limits: Clonotypes surpassing 20 RNA copies contained over 97% of effector molecules, versus under 1% in naive cells.

For this clonotype: Its antigen is currently unknown.

TCRdb re-called the PCR reads through MiXCR, storing one row per CDR3 protein. This table holds around 480,000 distinct CDR3 sequences, about a quarter found once. The V gene lost 5 bases and the J gene lost 1 base, with 12 bases spanning the gap. Germline CDR1 LNHDA, CDR2 SQIVND (reference sequence). The CDR3 is 14 amino acids. CD8+CD4-CCR7+CD45RA+ sorting gave the naive CD8 T cells. The TCR comes from a human donor in good health. Some libraries in this study had Jurkat cell RNA spiked in. V gene TRBV19 combines with J gene TRBJ2-7; tentative D call: TRBD2 (5 bases). The sequenced sample consisted of naive CD8+ T cells from blood, with Jurkat cell RNA spiked in. Sample subset: FACS-sorted CD8+CD4-CCR7+CD45RA+ naive T cells. This CDR3 reads CASSPRTQSYEQYF. The CDR3 DNA reads as TGTGCCAGTAGTCCCCGGACTCAGTCCTACGAGCAGTACTTC.